A selection of T cell receptor beta chains follows, all from one sample in a study of CD8 T cells in Susac syndrome. One entry per CDR3 protein, called by TCRdb with MiXCR from the immunoSEQ multiplex PCR reads. Here the sample spans about 190,000 distinct CDR3 sequences, about 94% being singletons. The sequenced sample consisted of CD4+ T cells from PBMCs. All receptors derive from a human donor with Susac syndrome. Both conserved end residues are part of each CDR3. A D gene is named only where the DNA matches it firmly. Clone size is not always given. Where it is, it says once, few, many or a class for expanded clones.

CDR3 DNA: TGTGCCAGCAGTTTATCGGCCTACGAGCAGTACTTC
CDR3 protein: CASSLSAYEQYF
D gene: NA
V gene: TRBV12-3/TRBV12-4
J gene: TRBJ2-7
clone size: NA

CDR3 DNA: TGTGCCACCAGCAGGACGGACGCTATCCCGCAAGAGACCCAGTACTTC
CDR3 protein: CATSRTDAIPQETQYF
D gene: NA
V gene: TRBV15
J gene: TRBJ2-5
clone size: NA

CDR3 DNA: TGCAGCGTGCCGGCGGGACAGGCTTACAATGAGCAGTTCTTC
CDR3 protein: CSVPAGQAYNEQFF
D gene: TRBD1
V gene: TRBV29-1
J gene: TRBJ2-1
clone size: NA

CDR3 DNA: TGTGCCAGCACCAAATCCGGGGGGACAGGGATCTCACCCCTCCACTTT
CDR3 protein: CASTKSGGTGISPLHF
D gene: TRBD1
V gene: TRBV9
J gene: TRBJ1-6
clone size: NA

CDR3 DNA: TGTGCCAGCAGCCTCCCAGCAGGATCCCAAGAGACCCAGTACTTC
CDR3 protein: CASSLPAGSQETQYF
D gene: NA
V gene: TRBV7-2
J gene: TRBJ2-5
clone size: once

CDR3 DNA: TGCAGTGCTACCAGCCGCCTCATTACTGAGCAGTTCTTC
CDR3 protein: CSATSRLITEQFF
D gene: NA
V gene: TRBV20-1
J gene: TRBJ2-1
clone size: once

CDR3 DNA: TGTGCCAGCTCACCATTGGGGGACACCGGGGAGCTGTTTTTT
CDR3 protein: CASSPLGDTGELFF
D gene: NA
V gene: TRBV18
J gene: TRBJ2-2
clone size: NA

CDR3 DNA: TGTGCCAGCAGCCTTGGGGACAGGGAAGCTTTCTTT
CDR3 protein: CASSLGDREAFF
D gene: TRBD1
V gene: TRBV12-3/TRBV12-4
J gene: TRBJ1-1
clone size: NA

CDR3 DNA: TGTGCCAGCAGCTTTTCGGGGCAAGGCACAGATACGCAGTATTTT
CDR3 protein: CASSFSGQGTDTQYF
D gene: NA
V gene: TRBV7-9
J gene: TRBJ2-3
clone size: NA

CDR3 DNA: TGTGCCAGCAGCGCCGGGACTAGCGGGAAAACTAGCACAGATACGCAGTATTTT
CDR3 protein: CASSAGTSGKTSTDTQYF
D gene: TRBD2
V gene: TRBV9
J gene: TRBJ2-3
clone size: NA

CDR3 DNA: TGTGCCACCCCCCCGAAGGAAAAAGAGACCCAGTACTTC
CDR3 protein: CATPPKEKETQYF
D gene: NA
V gene: TRBV24-1
J gene: TRBJ2-5
clone size: once

CDR3 DNA: TGCAGTGCCCTTCCCGGGGGGCCGCATGAGCAGTTCTTC
CDR3 protein: CSALPGGPHEQFF
D gene: NA
V gene: TRBV20-1
J gene: TRBJ2-1
clone size: NA

CDR3 DNA: TGCAGCGTTGATATTTTAGGCAGGGACAGCGAGCAGTACTTC
CDR3 protein: CSVDILGRDSEQYF
D gene: TRBD1
V gene: TRBV29-1
J gene: TRBJ2-7
clone size: NA

CDR3 DNA: TGTGCCAGCAGACCCACAGGGCGCAATGAGCAGTTCTTC
CDR3 protein: CASRPTGRNEQFF
D gene: NA
V gene: TRBV6-5
J gene: TRBJ2-1
clone size: NA

CDR3 DNA: TGCGCCAGCAGCTTGGTGGCAGGGCTTTTGAACACTGAAGCTTTCTTT
CDR3 protein: CASSLVAGLLNTEAFF
D gene: NA
V gene: TRBV5-1
J gene: TRBJ1-1
clone size: NA

CDR3 DNA: TGCAGTGCTAGAGTCGGACAGGGTAATGAAAAACTGTTTTTT
CDR3 protein: CSARVGQGNEKLFF
D gene: TRBD1
V gene: TRBV20-1
J gene: TRBJ1-4
clone size: NA

CDR3 DNA: TGCGCCAGCAGCTTGGGTGGCGGGGCGCCGCAAGAGACCCAGTACTTC
CDR3 protein: CASSLGGGAPQETQYF
D gene: NA
V gene: TRBV5-1
J gene: TRBJ2-5
clone size: NA

CDR3 DNA: TGTGCCAGCAGCGTCGGGACAGGGGGACCTAGCAATCAGCCCCAGCATTTT
CDR3 protein: CASSVGTGGPSNQPQHF
D gene: TRBD1
V gene: TRBV12-3/TRBV12-4
J gene: TRBJ1-5
clone size: NA

CDR3 DNA: TGTGCCAGCAGTCCGGGCCAGGGAATCAACAATGAGCAGTTCTTC
CDR3 protein: CASSPGQGINNEQFF
D gene: NA
V gene: TRBV12-3/TRBV12-4
J gene: TRBJ2-1
clone size: once

CDR3 DNA: TGTGCCAGCAGTTTAAGTCCGTGGGCAAGCTATGGCTACACCTTC
CDR3 protein: CASSLSPWASYGYTF
D gene: NA
V gene: TRBV27
J gene: TRBJ1-2
clone size: NA

CDR3 DNA: TGTGCCTCATGGACCGGGGTTTCACCCCTCCACTTT
CDR3 protein: CASWTGVSPLHF
D gene: NA
V gene: TRBV30
J gene: TRBJ1-6
clone size: NA

CDR3 DNA: TGTGCCAGCAGCGGGAATGCTGGTGGACAGCCCCAGCATTTT
CDR3 protein: CASSGNAGGQPQHF
D gene: NA
V gene: TRBV7-2
J gene: TRBJ1-5
clone size: NA